A selection of T cell receptor beta chains follows, all from one sample in a study of blood T cell repertoires in COVID-19. Here immunoSEQ multiplex PCR was the method, and the copy in TCRdb shows in-frame clones only, minus some. The sample lists about 250,000 clones, roughly 88% occurring once. Sequenced input: peripheral blood. All receptors derive from a woman of 80 years or more with COVID-19, enrolled during active disease. The CDR3 runs from the conserved cysteine through the conserved F or W. Fields, in order: V gene, J gene, D gene, clone size, CDR3 DNA, CDR3 protein. A D gene is named only where the DNA matches it firmly. Where a row states a size, it is once, few, many or the class of an expanded clone; other rows omit it.

TRBV6-5	TRBJ1-1	NA	NA	TGTGCCAGCAGTTTATCGGACAGCCGATCGAACACTGAAGCTTTCTTT	CASSLSDSRSNTEAFF
TRBV6-5	TRBJ2-7	NA	NA	TGTGCCAGCACCAGAGAGGCTCCCTACGAGCAGTACTTC	CASTREAPYEQYF
TRBV6-5	TRBJ2-5	NA	NA	TGTGCCAGCAGTTACTCGAGACAGCAAGAGACCCAGTACTTC	CASSYSRQQETQYF
TRBV12-3/TRBV12-4	TRBJ2-7	NA	NA	TGTGCCAGCAGTCTTGAGCAGGGTGCCGAGCAGTACTTC	CASSLEQGAEQYF
TRBV30	TRBJ2-5	NA	NA	TGTGCCTGGAGTGGCAGGTCGATTTTCAGAGGGGAGACCCAGTACTTC	CAWSGRSIFRGETQYF
TRBV2	TRBJ2-2	NA	NA	TGTGCCAGCAGCGGACAGACGAACACCGGGGAGCTGTTTTTT	CASSGQTNTGELFF
TRBV7-3	TRBJ2-3	TRBD1	NA	TGTGCCAGCAGACAAGGACCGACAGGGGGGGCAGATACGCAGTATTTT	CASRQGPTGGADTQYF
TRBV5-1	TRBJ2-1	NA	NA	TGCGCCAGCAATAACGGGGTGGGGTCCTACAATGAGCAGTTCTTC	CASNNGVGSYNEQFF
TRBV3-1/TRBV3-2	TRBJ2-5	NA	NA	TGTGCCAGCAGCCAACTTGCCGCTCGGGAGACCCAGTACTTC	CASSQLAARETQYF
TRBV7-6	TRBJ1-2	NA	NA	TGTGCCAGCAGCTTGGGGGCGGGTGTAGACTATGGCTACACCTTC	CASSLGAGVDYGYTF
TRBV11-2	TRBJ2-4	TRBD1	NA	TGTGCCAGCACCGGGGACAGAGTAGCCAAAAACATTCAGTACTTC	CASTGDRVAKNIQYF
TRBV5-4	TRBJ2-7	TRBD2	NA	TGTGCCAGCAGCTTGCCCGGGACTACCTCCTACGAGCAGTACTTC	CASSLPGTTSYEQYF
TRBV6-5	TRBJ1-4	NA	NA	TGTGCCAGCAGTTCTCAGGGGACGGGAGGAGAAAAACTGTTTTTT	CASSSQGTGGEKLFF
TRBV6-1	TRBJ2-1	TRBD2	NA	TGTGCCAGCAGTCCCCCGGGACTAGCCTACAATGAGCAGTTCTTC	CASSPPGLAYNEQFF
TRBV21-1	TRBJ1-5	NA	NA	TGTGCCAGCAGCAAAGGGGACTCAAATCAGCCCCAGCATTTT	CASSKGDSNQPQHF
TRBV19	TRBJ2-2	NA	NA	TGTGCCAGTAGTTGGGGACTTGGGGAGCTGTTTTTT	CASSWGLGELFF
TRBV6-5	TRBJ2-5	TRBD2	NA	TGTGCCAGCAGAACTCCCGGGACTAGGAAAGAGACCCAGTACTTC	CASRTPGTRKETQYF
TRBV1	TRBJ2-2	NA	once	TGCACCAGCAGCCAAGGAGGGACTAGCGGGGGCCAAAACACCGGGGAGCTGTTTTTT	CTSSQGGTSGGQNTGELFF
TRBV19	TRBJ1-5	NA	NA	TGTGCCAGTAGTACCTTGGCAGATAGCAATCAGCCCCAGCATTTT	CASSTLADSNQPQHF
TRBV18	TRBJ1-1	TRBD1	NA	TGTGCCAGCTCGGGACAGGGGGCGAATACTGAAGCTTTCTTT	CASSGQGANTEAFF
TRBV7-9	TRBJ1-2	NA	NA	TGTGCCAGCAGCCTAACACAGGGTACCTATGGCTACACCTTC	CASSLTQGTYGYTF
TRBV7-2	TRBJ1-5	NA	NA	TGTGCCAGCAGTCAACAGGCGGCCAACAATCAGCCCCAGCATTTT	CASSQQAANNQPQHF
TRBV11-2	TRBJ1-1	NA	NA	TGTGCCAGCAGCCCCTCCGGGGGGAGAACTGAAGCTTTCTTT	CASSPSGGRTEAFF
TRBV6-1	TRBJ1-1	TRBD1	NA	TGTGCCAGCAGATCCAGGGGGCTTGGGAACACTGAAGCTTTCTTT	CASRSRGLGNTEAFF
TRBV28	TRBJ2-3	NA	NA	TGTGCCAGTAATCCCTTCCTCGGGGCGCGGGGAGGCACAGATACGCAGTATTTT	CASNPFLGARGGTDTQYF
TRBV24-1	TRBJ1-2	NA	few	TGTGCCACCAGCCTAACAGGGAATGGCTACACCTTC	CATSLTGNGYTF
TRBV28	TRBJ1-1	NA	NA	TGTGCCAGCAGGACGGCAGGGTTGAACACTGAAGCTTTCTTT	CASRTAGLNTEAFF
TRBV7-9	TRBJ2-1	TRBD2	NA	TGTGCCAGCAGCCCATCCGGGACTAGCGGTGAGCAGTTCTTC	CASSPSGTSGEQFF
TRBV14	TRBJ2-6	NA	NA	TGTGCCAGCAGCCTCGGGAGCTCTGGGGCCAACGTCCTGACTTTC	CASSLGSSGANVLTF
TRBV7-9	TRBJ2-1	TRBD1	NA	TGTGCCAGCAGCCGGACAGGGGGCGGTCTCAATGAGCAGTTCTTC	CASSRTGGGLNEQFF
TRBV28	TRBJ2-1	NA	NA	TGTGCCAGCCTGAAGCGGAATGAGCAGTTCTTC	CASLKRNEQFF
TRBV5-1	TRBJ1-1	NA	once	TGCGCCAGCAGCTTTTCTCGACTAGAGAACACTGAAGCTTTCTTT	CASSFSRLENTEAFF
TRBV5-4	TRBJ1-3	NA	NA	TGTGCCAGCAGCCCGGGGGGGGCTGGAAACACCATATATTTT	CASSPGGAGNTIYF
TRBV3-1/TRBV3-2	TRBJ2-4	NA	NA	TGTGCCAGCAGCCAAAGAGGGACTGCAAACATTCAGTACTTC	CASSQRGTANIQYF
TRBV27	TRBJ1-5	NA	NA	TGTGCCAGCAGCTCCGTTGGGGCCTATCAGCCCCAGCATTTT	CASSSVGAYQPQHF
TRBV28	TRBJ1-2	TRBD1	NA	TGTGCCAGCAGTTCCTCGGGACAGAGAGCTAACTATGGCTACACCTTC	CASSSSGQRANYGYTF
TRBV18	TRBJ2-3	TRBD1	NA	TGTGCCAGCTCAAGACAGGACAGGCCGGTTGGGGCAGATACGCAGTATTTT	CASSRQDRPVGADTQYF
TRBV5-5	TRBJ1-5	TRBD1	NA	TGTGCCAGCAGCTTGATGACAGGGGACCGGCAGCCCCAGCATTTT	CASSLMTGDRQPQHF
TRBV5-4	TRBJ1-6	NA	NA	TGTGCCAGCAGCTTGGCCAAGGCAGGCTCACCCCTCCACTTT	CASSLAKAGSPLHF
TRBV2	TRBJ2-3	TRBD2	NA	TGTGCCAGCACGGCCATTCTAGCGGGGGGGATGGATACGCAGTATTTT	CASTAILAGGMDTQYF
TRBV19	TRBJ2-3	TRBD2	NA	TGTGCCAGTAGTATGCAGCGGGGGGCGACGAATACGCAGTATTTT	CASSMQRGATNTQYF
TRBV5-4	TRBJ2-5	TRBD1	NA	TGTGCCAGCAGCTGGGACAGAGAGACCCAGTACTTC	CASSWDRETQYF
TRBV19	TRBJ1-3	NA	NA	TGTGCCAGTAGTGGACACTTCTCTGGAAACACCATATATTTT	CASSGHFSGNTIYF
TRBV7-9	TRBJ2-1	NA	NA	TGTGCCAGCAGCTTAATGCTAGGGCAGTTCTTC	CASSLMLGQFF
TRBV10-2	TRBJ1-1	NA	few	TGCGCCAGCAGGGCACGGGAGAACACTGAAGCTTTCTTT	CASRARENTEAFF
TRBV9	TRBJ2-3	TRBD2	NA	TGTGCCAGCAGCGCTTGGACTAGCGGCACAGATACGCAGTATTTT	CASSAWTSGTDTQYF
TRBV28	TRBJ1-3	NA	NA	TGTGCCAGCAGTCCCCCAGGGTGGGCGGGAAACACCATATATTTT	CASSPPGWAGNTIYF
TRBV7-9	TRBJ1-1	NA	few	TGTGCCAGCAGCGACACAGTCGACACTGAAGCTTTCTTT	CASSDTVDTEAFF
TRBV6-5	TRBJ2-2	NA	NA	TGTGCCAGCAGGCCGGCAGGGACGAACACCGGGGAGCTGTTTTTT	CASRPAGTNTGELFF
TRBV19	TRBJ2-2	NA	NA	TGTGCCAGTAGCCAAAGGGGCAGGGCCGGGGAGCTGTTTTTT	CASSQRGRAGELFF
TRBV6-5	TRBJ1-3	NA	NA	TGTGCCAGCAGTTACTCGGCAGGGGTGAACACCATATATTTT	CASSYSAGVNTIYF
TRBV28	TRBJ2-1	TRBD2	NA	TGTGCCAGCAGCCCAGCGGGGGGGTATAATTACAATGAGCAGTTCTTC	CASSPAGGYNYNEQFF
TRBV25-1	TRBJ1-6	TRBD1	NA	TGTGCCAGCGTAGGACAGGGGTATAATTCACCCCTCCACTTT	CASVGQGYNSPLHF
TRBV5-5	TRBJ2-3	NA	NA	TGTGCCAGCAGCTTGCTCCCAGGGGAGGGGGCAGATACGCAGTATTTT	CASSLLPGEGADTQYF
TRBV11-2	TRBJ1-5	NA	few	TGTGCCAGCAGCTTAGATTCCTGGCAGAATAGCAATCAGCCCCAGCATTTT	CASSLDSWQNSNQPQHF